Following are 26 T cell receptor beta chains from one sample sequenced in a study of HIV-infected patients and healthy controls. TCRdb reanalysed the 5' RACE reads using MiXCR and keeps one entry per CDR3 protein. The top ten clones hold approximately 5.3% of a sample with approximately 67,000 distinct CDR3 sequences, about 17% of them seen once. The sequencing input was CD4+ T cells from blood. All receptors derive from a human donor in good health.

This clonotype was counted at least ten times. This chain links TRBV12-3 or TRBV12-4 with TRBJ1-1, with 7 bases that match TRBD1. The length of the CDR3 is 17 residues. Germline trimming cut 5 bases from V and 0 bases from J; bases unmatched to any gene: 12. The CDR3 sequence: CASSTRGPGQMNTEAFF. In DNA form, the CDR3 reads TGTGCCAGCAGTACCCGCGGACCGGGACAGATGAACACTGAAGCTTTCTTT.

The genes are TRBV7-4 and TRBJ1-4; D not resolved. In germline, CDR1 is SGHVT, CDR2 SQSDAQ. The CDR3 totals 13 residues. V shed 4 bases and J shed 6 bases, with 9 bases lying between them. DNA for the CDR3: TGTGCCAGCAGCTATACCGGTCATGAAAAACTGTTTTTT. As protein: CASSYTGHEKLFF.

This clonotype was counted a few times. This chain uses TRBV12-3 or TRBV12-4 with TRBJ2-7; tentatively, D is TRBD1 or TRBD2 (5 bases each). The CDR3 length is 14 residues. V was pared by 7 bases and J by 6 bases, with 19 bases between. CDR3 nucleotide sequence: TGTGCCAGCACTCTCACTGGGGCGGGCCGCGAGCAGTACTTC. Translated, it gives CASTLTGAGREQYF.

At least ten counts were recorded for this clonotype. This chain uses TRBV7-2 with TRBJ1-4, with a tentative D call TRBD1 (5 bases). V lost 0 bases and J 8 bases, leaving 7 bases between the germline ends. Germline CDR1 reads SGHTA; CDR2 reads FQGNSA. This CDR3 spans 13 amino acids. DNA of the CDR3: TGTGCCAGCAGCTTAGCTCAGGGCGAAAAACTGTTTTTT. This sequence encodes CASSLAQGEKLFF.

A few counts support this clonotype. The V and J genes are TRBV20-1 and TRBJ1-6; 8 positions agree with TRBD1. The CDR3 is made up of 16 amino acids. J gave up 7 bases and V 5 bases, and 13 bases lay outside the gene matches. Germline lookup yields CDR1 DFQATT and CDR2 SNEGSKA (reference sequence). DNA of the CDR3: TGCAGTGCTTCCCGAATTGACAGGGGAGACAATTCACCCCTCCACTTT. Translated: CSASRIDRGDNSPLHF.

The V and J genes are TRBV6-2 or TRBV6-3 and TRBJ2-7, with 11 bases fitting TRBD1. With 0 bases clipped from V and 4 bases from J, the junction kept 2 bases outside the gene matches. Germline CDR1 reads MNHEY; CDR2 reads SVGEGT. CDR3 length: 15 amino acids. This CDR3 reads CASSYSRDRGYEQYF. The CDR3 DNA follows: TGTGCCAGCAGTTACTCGAGGGACAGGGGGTACGAGCAGTACTTC.

The chain uses TRBV5-6 and TRBJ1-1; a possible D gene is TRBD1 (6 bases). CDR3 size: 17 residues. Germline V gene data show CDR1 as SGHDT and CDR2 as YYEEEE. Trimming pared 0 bases from V and 0 bases from J, leaving 15 bases between. The CDR3: CASSLGRGLMVNTEAFF. The DNA of the CDR3 is TGTGCCAGCAGCTTGGGGAGGGGGTTGATGGTGAACACTGAAGCTTTCTTT.

The rearrangement uses TRBV14 and TRBJ2-1, with a weak D call TRBD1 (7 bases). The CDR3 is made up of 17 amino acids. Deletions cut 4 bases from V and 7 bases from J, with 23 bases between. Germline loops: CDR1 SGHDN, CDR2 FVKESK. The CDR3 DNA sequence: TGTGCCAGCAGCCGGAAACTCACAGGGGTAGCGGAAAATGAGCAGTTCTTC. It codes for CASSRKLTGVAENEQFF.

This clonotype was counted a few times. This rearrangement joins TRBV18 to TRBJ2-7, with D possibly TRBD1 on 5 matching bases. This CDR3 comprises 16 residues. Germline V gene data show CDR1 as KGHSH and CDR2 as LQKENI. V was pared by 0 bases and J by 1 base, with 13 bases between. CDR3 amino acids: CASSPPGQGKSYEQYF. The CDR3 DNA sequence: TGTGCCAGCTCACCACCTGGGCAGGGAAAATCCTACGAGCAGTACTTC.

This clonotype occurred many times. The chain is built from TRBV29-1 and TRBJ2-2; 7 bases agree with TRBD2. After removal of 8 bases from V and 6 bases from J, the junction contained 9 bases not matched to a gene. Germline values: CDR1 SQVTM, CDR2 ANQGSEA. The CDR3 extends over 13 amino acids. CDR3 coding DNA: TGCAGCTTCTCAAGGCGGGAGTCCGGGGAGCTGTTTTTT. It translates to CSFSRRESGELFF.

V usage is TRBV9 and J usage is TRBJ2-3; no clear D. From germline, CDR1 is SGDLS and CDR2 YYNGEE. Deletions cut 4 bases from V and 2 bases from J, with 17 bases between. The CDR3 covers 16 residues. CDR3 coding DNA: TGTGCCAGCAGCCCCCTCGAGTTGACCTACACAGATACGCAGTATTTT. Amino acid sequence: CASSPLELTYTDTQYF. Using reference TRBV9 and TRBJ2-3 for the parts outside the CDR3, the full variable domain is DSGVTQTPKHLITATGQRVTLRCSPRSGDLSVYWYQQSLDQGLQFLIQYYNGEERAKGNILERFSAQQFPDLHSELNLSSLELGDSALYFCASSPLELTYTDTQYFGPGTRLTVL.

This rearrangement joins TRBV25-1 to TRBJ2-5; 9 bases align to TRBD2. V lost 4 bases and J lost 0; bases outside the gene matches: 3. Germline V gene sequence: CDR1 MGHDK, CDR2 SYGVNS. The CDR3 consists of 15 residues. The CDR3 DNA is TGTGCCAGCAGTGGACTAGCGGTGTACCAAGAGACCCAGTACTTC. It encodes CASSGLAVYQETQYF.

The chain employs TRBV20-1 and TRBJ1-5; D is perhaps TRBD1 (6 bases). Germline V gene data show CDR1 as DFQATT and CDR2 as SNEGSKA (reference sequence). Trimming stripped 1 base from V and 6 bases from J, with 16 bases between. The CDR3 totals 15 residues. The DNA for the CDR3 is TGCAGTGCTAGAGGTTCAACAGGGTACGCTCAGCCCCAGCATTTT. Its protein is CSARGSTGYAQPQHF.

The genes are TRBV20-1 and TRBJ2-1; 8 bases match TRBD2. This CDR3 is built from 16 residues. Losses at the gene ends were 0 bases for V and 8 bases for J; bases not matched to a gene: 12. Germline CDR1 reads DFQATT; CDR2 reads SNEGSKA (reference sequence). The CDR3 is CSARDISGVLGHEQFF. The CDR3 DNA sequence: TGCAGTGCTAGAGATATTAGCGGGGTCCTTGGGCATGAGCAGTTCTTC.

The chain combines TRBV12-3 or TRBV12-4 with TRBJ2-2; TRBD2 matches 10 bases. This CDR3 is 15 amino acids long. Trimming cost V 7 bases and J 4 bases; bases outside gene matches: 6. The chain's CDR3 is CASIRRLAGTGELFF. CDR3 nucleotide sequence: TGTGCCAGCATCCGCCGACTAGCGGGCACCGGGGAGCTGTTTTTT.

This clonotype occurred many times. The genes are TRBV19 and TRBJ2-6; 7 bases match TRBD1. This CDR3 has 18 residues. Germline V CDR1 and CDR2: LNHDA, SQIVND (reference sequence). The trim removed 6 bases at V and 3 bases at J, leaving 14 bases unmatched. The CDR3: CASSPRDSPFFGANVLTF. Here the CDR3 DNA reads TGTGCCAGTAGCCCTAGGGACAGTCCTTTCTTTGGGGCCAACGTCCTGACTTTC. The variable domain in full, completed from reference TRBV19 and TRBJ2-6, reads DGGITQSPKYLFRKEGQNVTLSCEQNLNHDAMYWYRQDPGQGLRLIYYSQIVNDFQKGDIAEGYSVSREKKESFPLTVTSAQKNPTAFYLCASSPRDSPFFGANVLTFGAGSRLTVL.

The table lists this clonotype with many counts. The chain recombines TRBV4-3 with TRBJ2-6; 11 positions match TRBD2. V lost 4 bases, J lost 1 base, and 6 bases stayed unmatched. Germline-derived CDR1 and CDR2 are LGHNA and YSLEER. There are 18 residues in the CDR3. CDR3 nucleotide sequence: TGCGCCAGCAGCCCCCGGGCTAGCGGGAGGTCTGGGGCCAACGTCCTGACTTTC. Amino acids: CASSPRASGRSGANVLTF.

The chain recombines TRBV14 with TRBJ1-1, with unresolved D. V gave up 0 bases and J gave up 7 bases, with 12 bases separating them. The CDR3 totals 14 residues. Germline V gene data show CDR1 as SGHDN and CDR2 as FVKESK. The DNA for the CDR3 is TGTGCCAGCAGCCAAGATCGGCCACCGAATGAAGCTTTCTTT. This sequence encodes CASSQDRPPNEAFF.

This clonotype was observed a few times. This chain links TRBV7-8 with TRBJ2-2, with 8 bases fitting TRBD2. The CDR3 is 16 residues long. V gave up 2 bases and J gave up 1 base; unmatched junction bases: 3. Germline CDR1 is SGHVS and CDR2 is FQNEAQ. The CDR3, as DNA: TGTGCCAGCAGCTTATATAGCGGGATGAACACCGGGGAGCTGTTTTTT. It is translated as CASSLYSGMNTGELFF.

The J gene is TRBJ1-5, the V gene TRBV28; possible D gene TRBD1, 6 bases. The CDR3 spans 15 residues. The germline V and J ends were trimmed by 3 bases and 7 bases, with 16 bases remaining between them. CDR1 and CDR2 (germline): MDHEN, SYDVKM. The chain's CDR3 is CASSLNSGGRQPQHF. The CDR3 nucleotides are TGTGCCAGCAGTTTGAACTCCGGGGGCCGGCAGCCCCAGCATTTT.

Ten or more counts support this clonotype. The rearrangement joins TRBV20-1 to TRBJ2-2, with 10 bases that match TRBD1. In germline, CDR1 is DFQATT, CDR2 SNEGSKA (reference sequence). J was trimmed by 1 base and V by 1 base; bases with no gene match: 3. The CDR3 totals 16 residues. CDR3: CSARVGTGVNTGELFF. In DNA form, the CDR3 reads TGCAGTGCTAGAGTTGGGACAGGGGTGAACACCGGGGAGCTGTTTTTT.

V gene TRBV20-1 combines with J gene TRBJ2-1; 12 positions agree with TRBD2. Germline V gene sequence: CDR1 DFQATT, CDR2 SNEGSKA (reference sequence). This CDR3 comprises 17 residues. V dropped 5 bases and J dropped 7; count of bases not matched to a gene: 15. The CDR3 spells CSASSVSTSGSWNEQFF. The DNA of the CDR3 is TGCAGTGCTTCCTCCGTATCGACTAGCGGGAGCTGGAATGAGCAGTTCTTC.

This clonotype was seen a handful of times. DNA for the CDR3: TGTGCCAGCAGCTTCCCACAGGAGTTAATAGGAAACACCATATATTTT. As protein: CASSFPQELIGNTIYF. The chain combines TRBV7-9 with TRBJ1-3, with D maybe TRBD1 (5 bases). V lost 3 bases and J lost 4, with 16 bases in between. The CDR3 length is 16 residues. Germline CDR1 is SEHNR and CDR2 is FQNEAQ (reference sequence).

The J gene is TRBJ1-6, the V gene TRBV19, with D possibly being TRBD1 (6 bases). With 4 bases removed from V and 7 bases from J, the gap between germline ends came to 14 bases. Germline values: CDR1 LNHDA, CDR2 SQIVND (reference sequence). This CDR3 is 15 amino acids long. The CDR3 protein is CASSNDGQQNSPLHF. CDR3 DNA: TGTGCCAGTAGTAATGATGGACAGCAAAATTCACCCCTCCACTTT. The whole variable domain, filled in from reference TRBV19 and TRBJ1-6, reads DGGITQSPKYLFRKEGQNVTLSCEQNLNHDAMYWYRQDPGQGLRLIYYSQIVNDFQKGDIAEGYSVSREKKESFPLTVTSAQKNPTAFYLCASSNDGQQNSPLHFGNGTRLTVT.

The chain recombines TRBV29-1 with TRBJ1-1; D is perhaps TRBD1 (5 bases). The CDR3 runs 14 residues. Germline V CDR1 and CDR2: SQVTM, ANQGSEA. V lost 6 bases and J 1 base, leaving 15 bases between the germline ends. The DNA for the CDR3 is TGCAGCGTCGCCCTCCAGGGTCCGAACACTGAAGCTTTCTTT. It codes for CSVALQGPNTEAFF.

Only a few counts were recorded for this clonotype. The chain links TRBV5-1 to TRBJ2-1; tentative D call: TRBD2 (5 bases). Germline-derived CDR1 and CDR2 are SGHRS and YFSETQ. The CDR3 spans 15 residues. The V and J ends lost 2 bases and 5 bases respectively, with 14 bases between them. For the CDR3, the DNA is TGCGCCAGCAGCTTCTCCAGCGGAACTCACAATGAGCAGTTCTTC. As protein: CASSFSSGTHNEQFF.